These T cell receptor beta chains were read from a single sample in a study of T cells in Graves' hyperthyroidism and ophthalmopathy. TCRdb called the multiplex PCR reads again in MiXCR, with one record for every CDR3 protein. The sample lists fewer than 400,000 distinct CDR3 sequences; more than 12% were seen once. What was sequenced was blood. These receptors were obtained from a man in his fifties or sixties with Graves' ophthalmopathy. Each CDR3 is given with its conserved first and last residue. A D gene is named only where the DNA matches it firmly. The listing skips clone size in some rows; elsewhere it reads once, few, many or a size class.

J,size,D,V,DNA,CDR3
TRBJ1-5,-,-,TRBV4-1,TGCGCCAGCAGCCAAGATGGGTCTAGCGGGAGAGCCCAGGATTTT,CASSQDGSSGRAQDF
TRBJ2-5,many,TRBD2,TRBV6-1,TGTGCCAGCTCTTCTAGCGGGAGTGGTAGAGAGACCCAGTACTTC,CASSSSGSGRETQYF
TRBJ2-3,many,-,TRBV20-1,TGCAGTGCTAGTGGTGGGAGCCTGACAGATACGCAGTATTTT,CSASGGSLTDTQYF
TRBJ2-3,many,-,TRBV29-1,TGCAGCGTTGAACAGGGATGGTATTCAGATACGCAGTATTTT,CSVEQGWYSDTQYF
TRBJ2-1,few,-,TRBV24-1,TGTGCCACCAAAGGGAGCGGACCCTACAATGAGCAGTTCTTC,CATKGSGPYNEQFF
TRBJ2-4,-,-,TRBV6-1,TGTGCCAGCAGTGATCGGGACCTTCTAGCCAAAAACATTCAGTACTTC,CASSDRDLLAKNIQYF
TRBJ2-7,many,-,TRBV4-1,TGCGCCAGCAGCCAAGAGAGGGCAGGGTCAAGCTACGAGCAGTACTTC,CASSQERAGSSYEQYF
TRBJ2-1,many,TRBD2,TRBV28,TGTGCCAGCGGCAGGACTAGCGGGAGGAACAATGAGCAGTTCTTC,CASGRTSGRNNEQFF
TRBJ2-2,-,TRBD2,TRBV6-6,TGTGCCAGCAGTTACTCGCTGGGTGGGAGGGCCAGGAACACCGGGGAGCTGTTTTTT,CASSYSLGGRARNTGELFF
TRBJ2-5,many,-,TRBV2,TGTGCCAGCATTGACAGGAATGTGGGGACCCAGTACTTC,CASIDRNVGTQYF
TRBJ2-3,-,-,TRBV6-5,TGTGCCAGCAGTTACGAGGGGAGAACCGGGACTAGCACAGATACGCAGTATTTT,CASSYEGRTGTSTDTQYF
TRBJ2-5,-,TRBD2,TRBV11-3,TGTGCCAGCAGTCCTCTCACGGGGGGGCAAGAGACCCAGTACTTC,CASSPLTGGQETQYF
TRBJ2-2,few,TRBD1,TRBV5-1,TGCGCCAGCATGAGGGGGACAGGGGGCGGCACCGGGGAGCTGTTTTTT,CASMRGTGGGTGELFF
TRBJ2-3,few,TRBD2,TRBV30,TGTGCCTGGAGTGTACCCGTAGCCTTGCGGGGAGGGATGGATACGCAGTATTTT,CAWSVPVALRGGMDTQYF
TRBJ2-5,many,-,TRBV4-1,TGTGCCAGCAGCCAAGCATTGCAAGAGACCCAGTACTTC,CASSQALQETQYF
TRBJ2-7,-,TRBD1,TRBV5-6,TGTGCCAGCAGCGATAATATACAGGGGTCGCTTTACGAGCAGTACTTC,CASSDNIQGSLYEQYF
TRBJ2-1,many,-,TRBV5-1,TGCGCCAGCAGCTTGGCCGGCGAAGAGCAGTTCTTC,CASSLAGEEQFF
TRBJ1-3,many,-,TRBV28,TGTGCCAGCAGTTTGCGGACAGTGAGTGTCGCTGGAAACACCATATATTTT,CASSLRTVSVAGNTIYF
TRBJ2-5,many,TRBD2,TRBV20-1,TGCAGTGCTACCACCCCCGCAGGTCTAGCGGGAGAAGAGACCCAGTACTTC,CSATTPAGLAGEETQYF
TRBJ2-1,many,TRBD2,TRBV30,TGTGCCTGGAGTCCCCAAGGCGGGAGGTACAATGAGCAGTTCTTC,CAWSPQGGRYNEQFF